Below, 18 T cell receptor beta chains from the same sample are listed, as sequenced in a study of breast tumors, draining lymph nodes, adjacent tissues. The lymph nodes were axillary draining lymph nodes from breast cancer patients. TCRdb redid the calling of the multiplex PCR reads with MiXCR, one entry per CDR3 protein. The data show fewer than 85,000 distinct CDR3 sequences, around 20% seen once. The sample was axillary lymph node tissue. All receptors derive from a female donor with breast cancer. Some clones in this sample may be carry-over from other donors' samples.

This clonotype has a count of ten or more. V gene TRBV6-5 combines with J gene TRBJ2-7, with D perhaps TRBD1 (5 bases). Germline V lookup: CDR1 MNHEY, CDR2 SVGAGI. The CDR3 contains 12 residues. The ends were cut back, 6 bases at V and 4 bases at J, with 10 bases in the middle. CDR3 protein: CASSDQGYEQYF. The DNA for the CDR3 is TGTGCCAGCAGCGATCAGGGTTACGAGCAGTACTTC.

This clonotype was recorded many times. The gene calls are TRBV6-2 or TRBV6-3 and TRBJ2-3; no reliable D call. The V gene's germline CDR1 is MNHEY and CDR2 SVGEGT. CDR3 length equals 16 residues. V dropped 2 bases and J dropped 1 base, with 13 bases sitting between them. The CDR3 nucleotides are TGTGCCAGCAGTTACGACGGCCTCCGAGGCACAGATACGCAGTATTTT. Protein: CASSYDGLRGTDTQYF.

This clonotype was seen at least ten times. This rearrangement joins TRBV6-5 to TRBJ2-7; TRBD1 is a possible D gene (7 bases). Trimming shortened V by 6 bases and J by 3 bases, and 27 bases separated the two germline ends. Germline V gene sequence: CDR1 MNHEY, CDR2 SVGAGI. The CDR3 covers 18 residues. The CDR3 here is CASSPDRTISGAVYEQYF. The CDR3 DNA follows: TGTGCCAGCAGCCCGGACAGGACTATCTCAGGCGCGGTCTACGAGCAGTACTTC.

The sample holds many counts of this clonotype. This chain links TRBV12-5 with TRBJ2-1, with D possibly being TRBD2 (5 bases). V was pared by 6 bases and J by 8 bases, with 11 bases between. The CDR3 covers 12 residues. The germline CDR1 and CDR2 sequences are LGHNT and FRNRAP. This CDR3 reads CASGSDGDEQFF. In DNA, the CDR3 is TGTGCTAGTGGCTCGGACGGGGATGAGCAGTTCTTC.

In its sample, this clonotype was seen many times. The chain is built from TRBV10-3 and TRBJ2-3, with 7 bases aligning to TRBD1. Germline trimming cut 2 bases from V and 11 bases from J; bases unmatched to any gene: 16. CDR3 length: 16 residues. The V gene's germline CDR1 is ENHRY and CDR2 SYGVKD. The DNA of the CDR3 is TGTGCCATCAGTGAGGGTACAGGGGCCCTGGGATATAAGCAGTATTTT. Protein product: CAISEGTGALGYKQYF.

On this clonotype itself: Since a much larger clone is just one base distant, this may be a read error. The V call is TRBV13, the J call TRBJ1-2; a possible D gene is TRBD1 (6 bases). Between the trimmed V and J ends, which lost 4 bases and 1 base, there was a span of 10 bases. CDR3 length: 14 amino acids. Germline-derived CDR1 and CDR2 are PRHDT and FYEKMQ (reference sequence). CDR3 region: CASSSGAVNYGYTF. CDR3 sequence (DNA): TGTGCCAGCAGCTCGGGGGCAGTTAACTATGGCTACACCTTC.

The CDR3: CASSQRQGAPDTQYF. The DNA of the CDR3 is TGTGCCAGCAGCCAGAGACAGGGGGCGCCAGATACGCAGTATTTT. The V gene is TRBV3-1, the J gene TRBJ2-3; 10 positions match TRBD1. Looked up from germline, CDR1 is LGHDT and CDR2 is YNNKEL (reference sequence). V shed 3 bases and J 4 bases; nucleotides not matched to a gene: 4. This CDR3 region has 15 residues.

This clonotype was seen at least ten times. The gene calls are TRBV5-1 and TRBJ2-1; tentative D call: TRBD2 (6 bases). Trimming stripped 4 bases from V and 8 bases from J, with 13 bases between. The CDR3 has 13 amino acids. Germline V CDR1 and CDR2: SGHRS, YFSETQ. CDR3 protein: CASSRSIADEQFF. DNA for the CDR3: TGCGCCAGCAGCCGATCAATAGCGGATGAGCAGTTCTTC.

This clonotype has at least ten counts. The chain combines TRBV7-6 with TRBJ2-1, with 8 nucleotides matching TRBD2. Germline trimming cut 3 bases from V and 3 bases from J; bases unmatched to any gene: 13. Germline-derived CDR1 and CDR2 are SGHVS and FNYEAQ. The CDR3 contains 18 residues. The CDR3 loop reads CASSFRIAGFIDYNEQFF. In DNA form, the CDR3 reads TGTGCCAGCAGCTTCCGGATAGCGGGGTTCATTGACTACAATGAGCAGTTCTTC. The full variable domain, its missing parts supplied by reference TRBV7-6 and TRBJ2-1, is GAGVSQSPRYKVTKRGQDVALRCDPISGHVSLYWYRQALGQGPEFLTYFNYEAQQDKSGLPNDRFSAERPEGSISTLTIQRTEQRDSAMYRCASSFRIAGFIDYNEQFFGPGTRLTVL.

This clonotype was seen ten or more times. The chain's CDR3 is CASSTGTADTQYF. The CDR3 region has the DNA TGTGCCAGCAGTACTGGGACGGCAGATACGCAGTATTTT. The V call is TRBV7-9, the J call TRBJ2-3; D is perhaps TRBD1 or TRBD2 (5 bases each). The CDR3 contains 13 residues. Trimming took off 6 bases at V and 4 bases at J, with 11 bases between the two ends. Germline V gene data show CDR1 as SEHNR and CDR2 as FQNEAQ (reference sequence).

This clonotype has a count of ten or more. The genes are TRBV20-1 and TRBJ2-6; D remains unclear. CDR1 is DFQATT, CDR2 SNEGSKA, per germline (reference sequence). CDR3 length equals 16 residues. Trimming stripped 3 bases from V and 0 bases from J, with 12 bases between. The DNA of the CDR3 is TGCAGTGCTAGCAGAGAGACGGGCTCTGGGGCCAACGTCCTGACTTTC. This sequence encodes CSASRETGSGANVLTF.

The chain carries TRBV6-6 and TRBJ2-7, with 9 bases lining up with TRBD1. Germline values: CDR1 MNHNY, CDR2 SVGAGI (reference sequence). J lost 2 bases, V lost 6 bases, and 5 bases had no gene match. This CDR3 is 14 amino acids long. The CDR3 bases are TGTGCCAGCAGCTCCGGGACAGGGACCTACGAGCAGTACTTC. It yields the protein CASSSGTGTYEQYF.

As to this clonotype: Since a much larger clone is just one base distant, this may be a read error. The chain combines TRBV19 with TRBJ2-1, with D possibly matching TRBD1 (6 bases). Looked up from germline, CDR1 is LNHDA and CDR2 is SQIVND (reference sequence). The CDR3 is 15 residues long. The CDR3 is CASSIWGRANNEQSF. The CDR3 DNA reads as TGTGCCAGTAGTATTTGGGGGCGGGCGAACAATGAGCAGTCCTTC.

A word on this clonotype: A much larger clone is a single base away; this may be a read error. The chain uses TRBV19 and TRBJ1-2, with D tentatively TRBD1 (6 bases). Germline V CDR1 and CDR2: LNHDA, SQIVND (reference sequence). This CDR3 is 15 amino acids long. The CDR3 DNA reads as TGTGCCAGTTGGACAGAGGGGGACTTAGTGCGTGGCTGCACCTTC. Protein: CASWTEGDLVRGCTF.

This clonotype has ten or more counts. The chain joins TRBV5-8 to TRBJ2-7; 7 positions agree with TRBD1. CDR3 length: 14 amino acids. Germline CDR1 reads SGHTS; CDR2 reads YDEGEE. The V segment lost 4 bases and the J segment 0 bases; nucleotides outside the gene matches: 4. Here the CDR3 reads CASSPTGDSYEQYF. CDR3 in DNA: TGTGCCAGCAGCCCAACAGGGGACTCCTACGAGCAGTACTTC.

The CDR3 spells CASSHWGAGELFF. As DNA, the CDR3 is TGTGCCAGCAGCCATTGGGGGGCCGGGGAGCTGTTTTTT. The chain recombines TRBV3-1 with TRBJ2-2; a weak D match, TRBD2 (6 bases). This CDR3 comprises 13 residues. The V gene lost 3 bases and the J gene lost 6 bases, with 8 bases spanning the gap. The germline CDR1 and CDR2 sequences are LGHDT and YNNKEL (reference sequence).

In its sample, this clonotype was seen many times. The CDR3: CASSFGGPISGANVLTF. The DNA of the CDR3 is TGTGCCAGCAGCTTTGGTGGGCCGATCTCTGGGGCCAACGTCCTGACTTTC. The genes are TRBV5-5 and TRBJ2-6; D is unresolved. Deletions cut 2 bases from V and 0 bases from J, with 12 bases between. Per the germline V gene, CDR1 is SGHKS and CDR2 is YYEKEE (reference sequence). The CDR3 is 17 residues long.

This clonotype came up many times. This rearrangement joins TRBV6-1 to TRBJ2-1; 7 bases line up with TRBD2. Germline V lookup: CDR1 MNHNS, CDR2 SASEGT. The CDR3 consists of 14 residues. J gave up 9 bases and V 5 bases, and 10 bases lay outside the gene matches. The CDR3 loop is CASSFGTKVGEQFF. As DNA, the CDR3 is TGTGCCAGCAGTTTCGGGACTAAGGTCGGTGAGCAGTTCTTC.